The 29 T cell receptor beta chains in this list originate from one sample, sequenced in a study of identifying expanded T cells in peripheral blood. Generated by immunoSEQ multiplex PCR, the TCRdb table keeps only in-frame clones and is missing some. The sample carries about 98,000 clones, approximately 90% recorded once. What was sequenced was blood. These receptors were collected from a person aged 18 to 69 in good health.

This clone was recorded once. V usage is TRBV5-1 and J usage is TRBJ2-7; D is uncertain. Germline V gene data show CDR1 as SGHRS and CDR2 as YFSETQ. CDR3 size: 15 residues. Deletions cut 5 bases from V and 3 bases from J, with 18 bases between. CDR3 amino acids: CASSSPPDGHYEQYF. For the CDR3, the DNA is TGCGCCAGCAGTTCCCCCCCGGACGGGCACTACGAGCAGTACTTC.

CDR3 protein: CASSADFTDTQYF. The CDR3 bases are TGTGCCAGCAGCGCGGACTTCACAGATACGCAGTATTTT. The chain combines TRBV11-3 with TRBJ2-3; possible D gene TRBD2, 5 bases. V lost 5 bases and J lost 2, with 8 bases in between. CDR1 is SGHNT and CDR2 is YENEEA in the germline V gene. CDR3 length equals 13 residues.

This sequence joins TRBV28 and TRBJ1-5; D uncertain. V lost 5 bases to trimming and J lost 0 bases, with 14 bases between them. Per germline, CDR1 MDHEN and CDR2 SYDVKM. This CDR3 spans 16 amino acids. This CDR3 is CASSRKRYYSNQPQHF. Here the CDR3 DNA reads TGTGCCAGCAGTCGTAAGCGGTATTATAGCAATCAGCCCCAGCATTTT.

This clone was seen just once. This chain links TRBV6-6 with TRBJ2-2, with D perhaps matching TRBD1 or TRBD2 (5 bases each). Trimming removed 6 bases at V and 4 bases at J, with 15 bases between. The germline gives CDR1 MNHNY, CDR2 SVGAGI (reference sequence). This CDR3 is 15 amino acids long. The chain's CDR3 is CASRGRAVGTGELFF. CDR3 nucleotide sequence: TGTGCCAGCAGGGGGCGGGCGGTAGGCACCGGGGAGCTGTTTTTT.

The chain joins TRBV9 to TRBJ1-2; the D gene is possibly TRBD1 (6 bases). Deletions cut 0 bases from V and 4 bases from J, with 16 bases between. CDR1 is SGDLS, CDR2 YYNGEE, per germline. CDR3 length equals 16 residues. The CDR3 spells CASSVAADQGTYGYTF. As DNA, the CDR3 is TGTGCCAGCAGCGTAGCAGCGGATCAGGGGACCTATGGCTACACCTTC.

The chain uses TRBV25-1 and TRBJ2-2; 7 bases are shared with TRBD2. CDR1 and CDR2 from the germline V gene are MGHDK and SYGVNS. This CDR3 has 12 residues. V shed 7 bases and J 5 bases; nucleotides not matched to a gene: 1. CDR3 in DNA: TGTGCCAGCATTAGCGGGACCGGGGAGCTGTTTTTT. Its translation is CASISGTGELFF.

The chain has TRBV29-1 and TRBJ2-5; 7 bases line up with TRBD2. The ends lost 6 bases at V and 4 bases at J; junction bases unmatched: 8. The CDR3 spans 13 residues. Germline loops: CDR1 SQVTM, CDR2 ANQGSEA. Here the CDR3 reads CSVLGGRGETQYF. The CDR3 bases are TGCAGCGTCCTCGGGGGGAGGGGAGAGACCCAGTACTTC.

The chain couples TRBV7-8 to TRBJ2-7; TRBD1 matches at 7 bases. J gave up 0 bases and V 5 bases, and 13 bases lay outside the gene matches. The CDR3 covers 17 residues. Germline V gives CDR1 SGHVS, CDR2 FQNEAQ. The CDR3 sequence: CASSTNRGRNPSYEQYF. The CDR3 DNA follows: TGTGCCAGCAGCACTAACAGGGGAAGAAACCCCTCCTACGAGCAGTACTTC. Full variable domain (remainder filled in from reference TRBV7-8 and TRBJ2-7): GAGVSQSPRYKVAKRGQDVALRCDPISGHVSLFWYQQALGQGPEFLTYFQNEAQLDKSGLPSDRFFAERPEGSVSTLKIQRTQQEDSAVYLCASSTNRGRNPSYEQYFGPGTRLTVT.

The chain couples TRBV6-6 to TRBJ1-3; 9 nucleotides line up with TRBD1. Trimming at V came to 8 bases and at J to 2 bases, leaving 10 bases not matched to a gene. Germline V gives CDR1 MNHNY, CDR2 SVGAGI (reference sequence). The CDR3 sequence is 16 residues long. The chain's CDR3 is CASGTGGGSPGNTIYF. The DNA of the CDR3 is TGTGCCAGCGGAACAGGGGGCGGCTCGCCTGGAAACACCATATATTTT.

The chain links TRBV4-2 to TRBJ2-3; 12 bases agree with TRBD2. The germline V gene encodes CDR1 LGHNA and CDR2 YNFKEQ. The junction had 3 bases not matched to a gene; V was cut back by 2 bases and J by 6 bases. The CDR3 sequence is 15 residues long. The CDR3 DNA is TGTGCCAGCAGCCAATCTAGCGGGAGGGGTGATACGCAGTATTTT. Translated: CASSQSSGRGDTQYF.

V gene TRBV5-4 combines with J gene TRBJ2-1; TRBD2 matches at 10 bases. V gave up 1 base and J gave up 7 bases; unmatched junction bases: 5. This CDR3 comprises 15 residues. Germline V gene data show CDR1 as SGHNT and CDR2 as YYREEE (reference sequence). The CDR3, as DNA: TGTGCCAGCAGCTTGTCTCTAGCGGGAGCAAATGAGCAGTTCTTC. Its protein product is CASSLSLAGANEQFF.

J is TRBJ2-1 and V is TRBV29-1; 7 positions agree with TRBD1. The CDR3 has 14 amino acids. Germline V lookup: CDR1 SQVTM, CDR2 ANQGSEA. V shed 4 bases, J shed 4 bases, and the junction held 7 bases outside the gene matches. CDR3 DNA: TGCAGCGTTGGGAAGCCGGGACAGTACAATGAGCAGTTCTTC. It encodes CSVGKPGQYNEQFF.

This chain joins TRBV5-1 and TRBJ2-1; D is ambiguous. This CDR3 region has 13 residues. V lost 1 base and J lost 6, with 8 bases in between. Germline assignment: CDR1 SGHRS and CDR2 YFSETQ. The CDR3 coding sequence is TGCGCCAGCAGCTTGTCGTCGGGCAATGAGCAGTTCTTC. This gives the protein CASSLSSGNEQFF.

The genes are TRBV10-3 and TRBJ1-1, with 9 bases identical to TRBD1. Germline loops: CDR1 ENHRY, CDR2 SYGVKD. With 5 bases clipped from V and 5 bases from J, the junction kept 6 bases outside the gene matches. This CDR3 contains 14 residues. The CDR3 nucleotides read TGTGCCATCAGTCAGGGACAGGGAGGGACTGAAGCTTTCTTT. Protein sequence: CAISQGQGGTEAFF.

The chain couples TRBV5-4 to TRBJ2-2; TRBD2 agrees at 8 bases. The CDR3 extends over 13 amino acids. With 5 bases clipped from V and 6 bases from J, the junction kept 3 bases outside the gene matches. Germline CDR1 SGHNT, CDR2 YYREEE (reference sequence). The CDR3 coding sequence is TGTGCCAGCAGTTTCGGGGGGGCCGGGGAGCTGTTTTTT. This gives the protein CASSFGGAGELFF.

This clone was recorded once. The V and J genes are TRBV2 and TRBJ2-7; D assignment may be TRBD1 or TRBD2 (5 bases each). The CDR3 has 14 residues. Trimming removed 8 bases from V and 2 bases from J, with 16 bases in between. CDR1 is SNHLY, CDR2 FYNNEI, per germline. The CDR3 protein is CASGQDRGAYEQYF. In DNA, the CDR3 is TGTGCCAGCGGCCAAGATAGAGGGGCCTACGAGCAGTACTTC.

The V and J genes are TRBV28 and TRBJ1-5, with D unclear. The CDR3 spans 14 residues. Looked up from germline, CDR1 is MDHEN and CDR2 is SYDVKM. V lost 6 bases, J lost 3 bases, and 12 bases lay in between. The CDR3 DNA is TGTGCCAGCAGGAGCACGGGTTACAATCAGCCCCAGCATTTT. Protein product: CASRSTGYNQPQHF.

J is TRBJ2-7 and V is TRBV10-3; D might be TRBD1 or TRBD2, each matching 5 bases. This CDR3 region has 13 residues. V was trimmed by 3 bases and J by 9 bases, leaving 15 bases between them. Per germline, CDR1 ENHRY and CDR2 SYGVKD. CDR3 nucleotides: TGTGCCATCAGTGACCCCACAGGACTCGGGCAGTACTTC. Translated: CAISDPTGLGQYF.

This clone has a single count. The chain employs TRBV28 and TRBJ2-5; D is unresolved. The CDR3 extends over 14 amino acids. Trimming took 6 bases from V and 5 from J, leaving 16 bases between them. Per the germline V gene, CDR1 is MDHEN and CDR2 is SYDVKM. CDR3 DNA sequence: TGTGCCAGCAGAACCGCTCCGGCTACCGAGACCCAGTACTTC. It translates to CASRTAPATETQYF.

The CDR3 sequence is CASSFYAGARNGDEKLFF. As DNA, the CDR3 is TGTGCCAGCAGTTTTTACGCAGGGGCGCGAAATGGTGATGAAAAACTGTTTTTT. The V call is TRBV27, the J call TRBJ1-4, with a weak D call TRBD1 (6 bases). The CDR3 contains 18 residues. CDR1 and CDR2 from the germline V gene are MNHEY and SMNVEV (reference sequence). V was shortened by 3 bases and J by 6 bases, with 23 bases between the two germline ends. The full variable domain, its missing parts supplied by reference TRBV27 and TRBJ1-4, is EAQVTQNPRYLITVTGKKLTVTCSQNMNHEYMSWYRQDPGLGLRQIYYSMNVEVTDKGDVPEGYKVSRKEKRNFPLILESPSPNQTSLYFCASSFYAGARNGDEKLFFGSGTQLSVL.

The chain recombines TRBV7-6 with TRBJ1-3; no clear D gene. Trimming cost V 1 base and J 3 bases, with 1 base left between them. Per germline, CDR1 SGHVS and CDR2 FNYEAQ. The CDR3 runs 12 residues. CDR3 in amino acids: CASSLGGNTIYF. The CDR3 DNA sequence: TGTGCCAGCAGCTTAGGTGGAAACACCATATATTTT.

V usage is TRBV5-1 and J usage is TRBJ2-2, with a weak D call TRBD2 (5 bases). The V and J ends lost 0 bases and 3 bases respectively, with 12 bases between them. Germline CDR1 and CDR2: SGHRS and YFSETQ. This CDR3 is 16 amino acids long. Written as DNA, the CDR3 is TGCGCCAGCAGCTTGGGGAGGCGCCAGGACACCGGGGAGCTGTTTTTT. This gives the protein CASSLGRRQDTGELFF.

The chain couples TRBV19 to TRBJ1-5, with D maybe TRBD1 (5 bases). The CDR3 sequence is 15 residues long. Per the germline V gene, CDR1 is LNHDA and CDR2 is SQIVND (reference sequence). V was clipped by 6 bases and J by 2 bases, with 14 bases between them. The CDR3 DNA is TGTGCCAGTAGACCCCCGCAGGGTCGCAATCAGCCCCAGCATTTT. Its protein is CASRPPQGRNQPQHF.

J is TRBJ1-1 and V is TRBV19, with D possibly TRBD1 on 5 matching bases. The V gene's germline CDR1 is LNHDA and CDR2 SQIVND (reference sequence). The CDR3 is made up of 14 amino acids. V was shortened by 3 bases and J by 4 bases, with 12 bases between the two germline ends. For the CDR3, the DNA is TGTGCCAGTAGTATCCCCGGGGCGGCCACTGAAGCTTTCTTT. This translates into CASSIPGAATEAFF.

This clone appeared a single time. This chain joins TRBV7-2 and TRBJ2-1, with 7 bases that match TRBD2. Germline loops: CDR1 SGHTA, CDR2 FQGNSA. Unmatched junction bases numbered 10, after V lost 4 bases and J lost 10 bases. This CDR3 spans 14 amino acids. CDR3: CASSSGTTLSEQFF. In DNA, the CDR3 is TGTGCCAGCAGCTCCGGGACTACCTTATCCGAGCAGTTCTTC.

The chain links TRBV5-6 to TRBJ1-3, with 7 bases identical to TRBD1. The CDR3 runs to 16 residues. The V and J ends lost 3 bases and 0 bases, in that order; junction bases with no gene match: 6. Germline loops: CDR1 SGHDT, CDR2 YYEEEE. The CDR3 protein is CASSYRTGISGNTIYF. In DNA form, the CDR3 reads TGTGCCAGCAGCTATAGGACAGGAATCTCTGGAAACACCATATATTTT.

The CDR3 protein is CASSVGATGELFF. CDR3 coding DNA: TGTGCCAGCAGTGTAGGGGCGACCGGGGAGCTGTTTTTT. V gene TRBV6-5 combines with J gene TRBJ2-2, with a possible D match to TRBD1 (5 bases). V was trimmed by 5 bases and J by 5 bases, leaving 9 bases between them. Looked up from germline, CDR1 is MNHEY and CDR2 is SVGAGI. The CDR3 consists of 13 residues.

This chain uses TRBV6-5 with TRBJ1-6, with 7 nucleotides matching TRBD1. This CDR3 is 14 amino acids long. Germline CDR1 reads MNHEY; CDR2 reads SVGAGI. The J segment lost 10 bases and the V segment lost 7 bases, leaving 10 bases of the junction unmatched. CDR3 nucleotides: TGTGCCAGCACAGAAGGGACAGTAGGATCACCCCTCCACTTT. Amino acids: CASTEGTVGSPLHF.

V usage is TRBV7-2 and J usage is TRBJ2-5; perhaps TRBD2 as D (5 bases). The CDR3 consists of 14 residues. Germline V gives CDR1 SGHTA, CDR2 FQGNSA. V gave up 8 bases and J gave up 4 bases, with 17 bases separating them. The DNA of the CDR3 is TGTGCCAGCCACCCGGGGAGTCGGGGAGAGACCCAGTACTTC. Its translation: CASHPGSRGETQYF.